These 29 T cell receptor beta chains came from one sample sequenced in a study of T cells after yellow fever vaccination. TCRdb fed the 5' RACE reads into MiXCR, producing one record per CDR3 protein. The profile shows hundreds of thousands of distinct CDR3 sequences, over 8% of them singletons. Here the sequenced sample was PBMCs, taken on the day of the first yellow fever vaccination. These receptor sequences come from a man between 18 and 29 years old who received the YFV17D yellow fever vaccine.

This clonotype has only a few counts. V usage is TRBV4-2 and J usage is TRBJ2-3, with TRBD2 matching over 8 bases. This CDR3 region has 16 residues. The ends lost 0 bases at V and 8 bases at J; junction bases unmatched: 10. Germline values: CDR1 LGHNA, CDR2 YNFKEQ. The chain's CDR3 is CASSQDRTGGVGTQYF. As DNA, the CDR3 is TGTGCCAGCAGCCAAGATCGGACGGGGGGGGTGGGTACGCAGTATTTT.

This clonotype was found a few times. The chain is built from TRBV6-1 and TRBJ2-3; 7 positions agree with TRBD1. The CDR3 extends over 17 amino acids. In germline, CDR1 is MNHNS, CDR2 SASEGT. Trimming cost V 2 bases and J 3 bases; bases outside gene matches: 11. The CDR3 DNA is TGTGCCAGCAGTGAACGAGGGGACAGCGGTTTTACAGATACGCAGTATTTT. It translates to CASSERGDSGFTDTQYF.

J is TRBJ2-3 and V is TRBV5-1, with 7 nucleotides matching TRBD2. V trimming: 3 bases; J trimming: 4 bases; junction bases outside the gene matches: 2. The CDR3 extends over 13 amino acids. Germline V gene lookup returns CDR1 SGHRS and CDR2 YFSETQ. CDR3 amino acids: CASSSTSSDTQYF. The CDR3 region has the DNA TGCGCCAGCAGCTCGACTAGCTCAGATACGCAGTATTTT.

This clonotype showed up just a few times. The rearrangement uses TRBV5-1 and TRBJ2-3; no clear D. This CDR3 contains 15 residues. Germline-derived CDR1 and CDR2 are SGHRS and YFSETQ. The V gene lost 0 bases and the J gene lost 2 bases, with 10 bases spanning the gap. The CDR3 sequence: CASSLGQPLTDTQYF. The CDR3 DNA reads TGCGCCAGCAGCTTGGGGCAACCCCTCACAGATACGCAGTATTTT. Full variable domain (outside the CDR3, taken from reference TRBV5-1 and TRBJ2-3): KAGVTQTPRYLIKTRGQQVTLSCSPISGHRSVSWYQQTPGQGLQFLFEYFSETQRNKGNFPGRFSGRQFSNSRSEMNVSTLELGDSALYLCASSLGQPLTDTQYFGPGTRLTVL.

The count of this clonotype is one. The chain carries TRBV7-3 and TRBJ1-1, with TRBD1 matching over 9 bases. Trimming at V came to 4 bases and at J to 4 bases, leaving 7 bases not matched to a gene. Germline V gives CDR1 SGHTA, CDR2 FQGTGA. The CDR3 has 15 residues. The CDR3: CASSSQQGASTEAFF. CDR3 DNA: TGTGCCAGCAGCTCCCAACAGGGGGCGAGCACTGAAGCTTTCTTT.

The rearrangement links TRBV5-1 to TRBJ1-1, with D unclear. CDR3 length: 15 residues. V was trimmed by 4 bases and J by 1 base, leaving 14 bases between them. Germline V gene sequence: CDR1 SGHRS, CDR2 YFSETQ. This CDR3 is CASSLYPAANTEAFF. The CDR3 coding sequence is TGCGCCAGCAGCCTCTACCCCGCGGCGAACACTGAAGCTTTCTTT.

This clonotype was observed a handful of times. The CDR3 loop is CASSARQGTRGNSPLHF. The CDR3 DNA reads as TGCGCCAGCAGCGCCCGTCAGGGTACTAGGGGCAATTCACCCCTCCACTTT. J is TRBJ1-6 and V is TRBV4-1, with D possibly being TRBD1 (5 bases). The CDR3 consists of 17 residues. CDR1 is MGHRA and CDR2 is YSYEKL in the germline V gene. V gave up 5 bases and J gave up 7 bases, with 21 bases separating them.

The table lists this clonotype with a few counts. The V gene is TRBV24-1, the J gene TRBJ2-1; 9 nucleotides agree with TRBD2. The V gene's germline CDR1 is KGHDR and CDR2 SFDVKD. The CDR3 covers 16 residues. The trim removed 4 bases at V and 5 bases at J, leaving 8 bases unmatched. The CDR3 loop reads CATSDVSGGLHNEQFF. The CDR3 DNA reads TGTGCCACCAGTGACGTGAGCGGGGGGCTCCACAATGAGCAGTTCTTC.

In its sample, this clonotype was seen many times. The gene calls are TRBV7-2 and TRBJ1-3; weak D call: TRBD1 (5 bases). From germline, CDR1 is SGHTA and CDR2 FQGNSA. Trimming removed 2 bases at V and 3 bases at J, with 11 bases between. The CDR3 runs 15 residues. DNA of the CDR3: TGTGCCAGCAGCTTATCCGGCAGGGATGGAAACACCATATATTTT. It is translated as CASSLSGRDGNTIYF.

This chain joins TRBV20-1 and TRBJ2-3, with D possibly being TRBD2 (5 bases). Germline V gene sequence: CDR1 DFQATT, CDR2 SNEGSKA (reference sequence). The CDR3 extends over 13 amino acids. The CDR3 region is CSGRRVGTDTQYF. DNA of the CDR3: TGCAGCGGCCGGCGGGTGGGTACAGATACGCAGTATTTT.

In DNA, the CDR3 is TGTGCCAGCAGCCGACTAGACGACACAGATACGCAGTATTTT. This encodes CASSRLDDTDTQYF. This rearrangement joins TRBV5-4 to TRBJ2-3; tentatively, D is TRBD2 (6 bases). CDR1 SGHNT and CDR2 YYREEE come from the germline V gene (reference sequence). V lost 4 bases, J lost 2 bases, and 11 bases lay in between. The CDR3 spans 14 residues.

This clonotype came up a few times. The chain couples TRBV4-2 to TRBJ2-5; the D gene could be TRBD1 or TRBD2 (6 bases each). The CDR3 extends over 15 amino acids. CDR1 and CDR2 (germline): LGHNA, YNFKEQ. With 4 bases removed from V and 2 bases from J, the gap between germline ends came to 14 bases. As DNA, the CDR3 is TGTGCCAGCAGCCCGGAGGGGACACGTCAAGAGACCCAGTACTTC. Translating gives CASSPEGTRQETQYF.

This clonotype was recorded many times. The chain uses TRBV7-9 and TRBJ2-3, with D perhaps assigned TRBD1 or TRBD2 (5 bases each). The V end lost 2 bases, the J end lost 1 base, and 7 bases lay between the germline ends. Looked up from germline, CDR1 is SEHNR and CDR2 is FQNEAQ (reference sequence). This CDR3 has 14 residues. The DNA for the CDR3 is TGTGCCAGCAGCTTAATGGGGGGCACAGATACGCAGTATTTT. Residues: CASSLMGGTDTQYF.

In its sample, this clonotype was seen a few times. The gene calls are TRBV18 and TRBJ1-6; no definite D call. Trimming stripped 2 bases from V and 5 bases from J, with 10 bases between. CDR1 KGHSH and CDR2 LQKENI come from the germline V gene. The CDR3 has 15 residues. The CDR3 nucleotides are TGTGCCAGCTCACCAAGGTCAGAGAATAATTCACCCCTCCACTTT. It encodes CASSPRSENNSPLHF. Combining the CDR3 with reference TRBV18 and TRBJ1-6 gives the whole variable domain NAGVMQNPRHLVRRRGQEARLRCSPMKGHSHVYWYRQLPEEGLKFMVYLQKENIIDESGMPKERFSAEFPKEGPSILRIQQVVRGDSAAYFCASSPRSENNSPLHFGNGTRLTVT.

A few counts support this clonotype. V gene TRBV19 combines with J gene TRBJ1-5; 10 nucleotides align to TRBD1. J lost 1 base, V lost 3 bases, and 3 bases had no gene match. The CDR3 spans 16 residues. Germline V gene lookup returns CDR1 LNHDA and CDR2 SQIVND (reference sequence). CDR3 sequence reads: CASSIGDRGSNQPQHF. DNA for the CDR3: TGTGCCAGTAGTATCGGGGACAGGGGAAGCAATCAGCCCCAGCATTTT.

This clonotype was counted at least ten times. The rearrangement joins TRBV10-3 to TRBJ2-3; the D gene is possibly TRBD1 (6 bases). CDR1 is ENHRY, CDR2 SYGVKD, per germline. V lost 9 bases, J lost 2 bases, and 18 bases lay in between. The CDR3 totals 15 residues. The CDR3 region has the DNA TGTGCCATGGGCAGGGGTAACATAAACACAGATACGCAGTATTTT. Residues: CAMGRGNINTDTQYF.

The chain links TRBV20-1 to TRBJ2-7; TRBD2 agrees at 11 bases. This CDR3 has 14 amino acids. CDR1 and CDR2 (germline): DFQATT, SNEGSKA (reference sequence). V dropped 5 bases and J dropped 2; count of bases not matched to a gene: 5. CDR3 sequence: CSASSGGTPYEQYF. CDR3 DNA: TGCAGTGCTTCTAGCGGGGGGACCCCCTACGAGCAGTACTTC.

The V and J genes are TRBV29-1 and TRBJ2-5; tentative D call: TRBD1 (6 bases). CDR3 size: 12 residues. The V end was cut by 8 bases, the J end by 5 bases, with 15 bases between. CDR1 and CDR2 from the germline V gene are SQVTM and ANQGSEA. The CDR3 reads CSSTQGRETQYF. DNA for the CDR3: TGCAGCTCTACCCAGGGGCGGGAGACCCAGTACTTC.

This clonotype appeared many times. The rearrangement uses TRBV5-1 and TRBJ2-3, with D tentatively TRBD1 or TRBD2 (5 bases each). Trimming cost V 0 bases and J 7 bases, with 15 bases left between them. Germline-derived CDR1 and CDR2 are SGHRS and YFSETQ. The CDR3 totals 15 residues. The CDR3 DNA follows: TGCGCCAGCAGCTTGGGGGACGATGGGAGAAATACGCAGTATTTT. The encoded protein is CASSLGDDGRNTQYF.

This CDR3 reads CASSIDVFRGQFF. The CDR3 DNA reads as TGTGCCAGTAGTATAGATGTCTTCCGCGGGCAGTTCTTC. The V and J genes are TRBV19 and TRBJ2-1; no clear D. CDR3 length equals 13 residues. The V end lost 0 bases, the J end lost 12 bases, and 12 bases lay between the germline ends. Germline lookup yields CDR1 LNHDA and CDR2 SQIVND (reference sequence).

This clonotype came up a few times. The chain carries TRBV18 and TRBJ1-5; D not resolved. V shed 3 bases and J shed 6 bases, with 15 bases lying between them. The CDR3 length is 15 residues. Germline values: CDR1 KGHSH, CDR2 LQKENI. As DNA, the CDR3 is TGTGCCAGCTCACCCGACATCGGAGGGAGTCAGCCCCAGCATTTT. Protein: CASSPDIGGSQPQHF.

In its sample, this clonotype was seen a few times. This sequence joins TRBV7-2 and TRBJ1-5; 7 bases line up with TRBD1. The CDR3 has 15 residues. After removal of 5 bases from V and 5 bases from J, the junction contained 9 bases not matched to a gene. Germline values: CDR1 SGHTA, CDR2 FQGNSA. This CDR3 reads CASSPQTGRDQPQHF. CDR3 nucleotide sequence: TGTGCCAGCAGCCCGCAGACAGGGAGAGATCAGCCCCAGCATTTT.

This chain connects TRBV2 to TRBJ1-1, with a weak D call TRBD1 (6 bases). Trimming cost V 6 bases and J 5 bases, with 25 bases left between them. CDR1 SNHLY and CDR2 FYNNEI come from the germline V gene. CDR3 length equals 17 residues. The CDR3 spells CASRGGQGILTETEAFF. In DNA form, the CDR3 reads TGTGCCAGCAGGGGGGGGCAGGGAATCTTAACAGAGACTGAAGCTTTCTTT.

V and J are TRBV29-1 and TRBJ2-2; 8 positions agree with TRBD2. Trimming at V came to 4 bases and at J to 6 bases, leaving 4 bases not matched to a gene. Per germline, CDR1 SQVTM and CDR2 ANQGSEA. This CDR3 comprises 13 residues. CDR3 bases: TGCAGCGTTGTGGCAGCGGGGGCCGGGGAGCTGTTTTTT. Amino acids: CSVVAAGAGELFF.

This clonotype was seen repeatedly, ten times or more. This chain joins TRBV7-2 and TRBJ1-2; D not certain. CDR1 SGHTA and CDR2 FQGNSA come from the germline V gene. The CDR3 covers 14 residues. V was cut by 2 bases and J by 5 bases, with 12 bases left in between. This chain's CDR3 is CASSLTKSTYGYTF. For the CDR3, the DNA is TGTGCCAGCAGCTTAACCAAGAGTACTTATGGCTACACCTTC.

In nucleotides, the CDR3 is TGCGCCAGCAGCTTCGACAGGGGAGGAGGATGGGCGCCCCTAAAACTGTTTTTT. Amino acids: CASSFDRGGGWAPLKLFF. The V call is TRBV5-1, the J call TRBJ1-4, with 8 bases matching TRBD1. Trimming cost V 2 bases and J 10 bases; bases outside gene matches: 19. The germline V gene encodes CDR1 SGHRS and CDR2 YFSETQ. The CDR3 runs 18 residues.

This chain links TRBV27 with TRBJ2-1; D perhaps matches TRBD2 (6 bases). The CDR3 spans 14 residues. Per the germline V gene, CDR1 is MNHEY and CDR2 is SMNVEV (reference sequence). V lost 8 bases to trimming and J lost 0 bases, with 11 bases between them. The CDR3 nucleotides read TGTGCCAGCGCACGGGAGAGCTCCTACAATGAGCAGTTCTTC. Amino acids: CASARESSYNEQFF.

This clonotype was detected only a few times. The chain couples TRBV30 to TRBJ2-1; 9 nucleotides match TRBD2. Germline V gene sequence: CDR1 GTSNPN, CDR2 SVGIG (reference sequence). With V trimmed by 4 bases and J by 6 bases, 10 bases remained unmatched. The CDR3 covers 15 residues. The CDR3 region is CAWNKGLAFLNEQFF. The CDR3 region has the DNA TGTGCCTGGAATAAGGGACTAGCATTTCTCAATGAGCAGTTCTTC.

This clonotype was observed at least ten times. The J gene is TRBJ2-3, the V gene TRBV12-3 or TRBV12-4; 9 nucleotides line up with TRBD2. The CDR3 spans 13 residues. V shed 5 bases and J 6 bases; nucleotides not matched to a gene: 3. The CDR3 sequence is CASSQSGGDTQYF. DNA of the CDR3: TGTGCCAGCAGTCAGAGCGGGGGGGATACGCAGTATTTT.